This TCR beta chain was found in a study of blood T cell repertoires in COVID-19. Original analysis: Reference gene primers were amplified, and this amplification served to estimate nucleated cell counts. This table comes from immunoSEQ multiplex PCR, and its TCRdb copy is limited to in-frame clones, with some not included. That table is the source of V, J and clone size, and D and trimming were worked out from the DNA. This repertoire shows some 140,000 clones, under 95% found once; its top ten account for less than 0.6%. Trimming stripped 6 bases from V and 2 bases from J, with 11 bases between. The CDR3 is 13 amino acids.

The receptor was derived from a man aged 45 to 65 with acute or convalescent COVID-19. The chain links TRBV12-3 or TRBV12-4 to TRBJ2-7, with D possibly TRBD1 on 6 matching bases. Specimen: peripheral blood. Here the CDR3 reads CASRDRQAYEQYF. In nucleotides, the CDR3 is TGTGCCAGCAGGGATCGACAGGCCTACGAGCAGTACTTC.